The clone carrying this TCR beta chain came up a few times. Its target is unknown. This sample was included in a study of CD8+ T cells in alopecia areata. Study-wide context: Patients in the treated group were given tofacitinib by mouth, 5 to 10 mg twice a day. Study-level results: Whereas mice showed it more clearly, TCR sharing across patients was murkier, possibly because of HLA. Scalp samples also yield sequences of resident alphabeta T cells from normal skin.

Treatment in this sample: oral pan-JAK inhibitor, 5-10 mg twice daily. Both peripheral blood and punch biopsies of lesional scalp skin were obtained from patients who had alopecia areata. Isolated RNA was reverse transcribed into cDNA used as the sequencing template. Repertoires were generated with immunoSEQ multiplex PCR, while TCRdb's copy carries only in-frame clones and drops some. The sample contains about 220,000 clones, about three fifths of which appear only once. With 6 bases clipped from V and 4 bases from J, the junction kept 11 bases outside the gene matches. Germline CDR1 and CDR2: LNHDA and SQIVND (reference sequence). The CDR3 extends over 16 amino acids.

The rearrangement uses TRBV19 and TRBJ2-1; 8 positions agree with TRBD2. The TCR sequence derives from a human donor with alopecia areata. This specimen was CD4+ T cells sorted from blood, taken at week 4, from a patient treated with tofacitinib. CDR3 amino acids: CASSPRRVAGYNEQFF. The CDR3 DNA is TGTGCCAGTAGCCCGCGGCGGGTAGCGGGGTACAATGAGCAGTTCTTC.